Below, 8 T cell receptor beta chains from the same sample are listed, as sequenced in a study of T-cell reconstitution after alpha-beta-depleted transplantation in children. Molecular barcoding with unique molecular identifiers was used for the TCRbeta library. A single record per CDR3 protein comes from TCRdb applying MiXCR to the PCR reads. Of just over 70,000 distinct CDR3 sequences listed, approximately 7.4% are singletons. The sample was PBMCs from the stem cell graft donor, taken from the stem cell graft. The receptor source for this set is a human donor who donated a stem cell graft to a child with acute lymphoblastic leukemia.

The table lists this clonotype with many counts. The chain couples TRBV11-3 to TRBJ2-2; TRBD1 matches at 10 bases. This CDR3 contains 19 residues. V shed 1 base and J 4 bases; nucleotides not matched to a gene: 12. CDR1 and CDR2 (germline): SGHNT, YENEEA. The CDR3 region has the DNA TGTGCCAGCAGCTTAGTGTTCGGCTGGGACAGGGGTAGCACCGGGGAGCTGTTTTTT. It encodes CASSLVFGWDRGSTGELFF.

This chain uses TRBV6-4 with TRBJ1-2; 9 bases match TRBD1. V trimming: 11 bases; J trimming: 5 bases; junction bases outside the gene matches: 27. Looked up from germline, CDR1 is MRHNA and CDR2 is SNTAGT. The CDR3 spans 19 residues. CDR3 coding DNA: TGTGCCCTCTGTTTACGCCCTCCCAGCCCTCCGGGACAGGGTTATGGCTACACCTTC. Residues: CALCLRPPSPPGQGYGYTF.

This clonotype appeared many times. The J gene is TRBJ2-1, the V gene TRBV20-1; 7 bases are shared with TRBD2. This CDR3 is 14 amino acids long. V lost 3 bases, J lost 6 bases, and 8 bases stayed unmatched. Per the germline V gene, CDR1 is DFQATT and CDR2 is SNEGSKA (reference sequence). CDR3 region: CSARKAGAPNEQFF. In nucleotides, the CDR3 is TGCAGTGCTAGGAAGGCGGGAGCGCCCAATGAGCAGTTCTTC.

This clonotype has at least ten counts. The gene calls are TRBV27 and TRBJ2-1, with D tentatively TRBD1 (6 bases). Germline-derived CDR1 and CDR2 are MNHEY and SMNVEV (reference sequence). Trimming pared 4 bases from V and 0 bases from J, leaving 7 bases between. There are 14 residues in the CDR3. For the CDR3, the DNA is TGTGCCAGCAGTTGGGGGCCCTCCTACAATGAGCAGTTCTTC. Translated: CASSWGPSYNEQFF.

This clonotype was found many times. This chain connects TRBV10-3 to TRBJ1-6; 8 bases fit TRBD1. CDR1 and CDR2 from the germline V gene are ENHRY and SYGVKD. CDR3 length: 15 amino acids. V shed 2 bases and J 7 bases; nucleotides not matched to a gene: 4. The CDR3 is CAISEGQGGNSPLHF. The CDR3 bases are TGTGCCATCAGTGAGGGACAGGGAGGCAATTCACCCCTCCACTTT.

There are many counts of this clonotype. The rearrangement uses TRBV5-5 and TRBJ1-3, with TRBD1 matching 12 bases. The CDR3 is made up of 15 amino acids. Germline CDR1 reads SGHKS; CDR2 reads YYEKEE (reference sequence). V lost 2 bases and J lost 7; bases outside the gene matches: 4. The CDR3 nucleotides read TGTGCCAGCAGCTTAGGGGACAGGGGGCTGAACACCATATATTTT. Its protein product is CASSLGDRGLNTIYF.

The V and J genes are TRBV5-6 and TRBJ2-7; D is ambiguous. Trimming shortened V by 4 bases and J by 0 bases, and 11 bases separated the two germline ends. There are 14 residues in the CDR3. Germline-derived CDR1 and CDR2 are SGHDT and YYEEEE. The CDR3 loop is CASSSSTFSYEQYF. Written as DNA, the CDR3 is TGTGCCAGCAGCAGCTCGACTTTCTCCTACGAGCAGTACTTC. The variable domain in full, completed from reference TRBV5-6 and TRBJ2-7, reads DAGVTQSPTHLIKTRGQQVTLRCSPKSGHDTVSWYQQALGQGPQFIFQYYEEEERQRGNFPDRFSGHQFPNYSSELNVNALLLGDSALYLCASSSSTFSYEQYFGPGTRLTVT.

At least ten counts were recorded for this clonotype. The chain uses TRBV29-1 and TRBJ2-7; the match to TRBD1 covers 9 bases. After removal of 4 bases from V and 4 bases from J, the junction contained 11 bases not matched to a gene. The V gene's germline CDR1 is SQVTM and CDR2 ANQGSEA. The length of the CDR3 is 15 residues. The CDR3 bases are TGCAGCGTTGGGTTGGTGGACAGGGGAATTTACGAGCAGTACTTC. Protein: CSVGLVDRGIYEQYF.